These 14 T cell receptor beta chains originate from one sample sequenced in a study of cytomegalovirus exposure and HLA in healthy donors. Primers: 60 Vbeta forward and 13 Jbeta reverse. Repertoires were generated with immunoSEQ multiplex PCR, while TCRdb's copy carries only in-frame clones and drops some. The repertoire holds 110,000 to 150,000 clones, with roughly three quarters as singletons. The source material was PBMCs. These receptors originate from a man between 60 and 70 years old in good health and CMV-seronegative.

The CDR3 here is CASSLSTPGNTGNTIYF. The CDR3 nucleotides read TGTGCCAGCAGTTTATCGACGCCAGGGAATACCGGAAACACCATATATTTT. The chain recombines TRBV27 with TRBJ1-3, with D perhaps TRBD1 (5 bases). V lost 0 bases and J lost 4, with 16 bases in between. This CDR3 spans 17 amino acids. CDR1 and CDR2 from the germline V gene are MNHEY and SMNVEV (reference sequence).

The chain uses TRBV5-1 and TRBJ2-1; TRBD2 is a possible D gene (6 bases). Germline-derived CDR1 and CDR2 are SGHRS and YFSETQ. Trimming left V 4 bases short and J 4 bases short, with 15 bases between. The CDR3 runs 15 residues. This CDR3 reads CASSGSSSEYNEQFF. CDR3 bases: TGCGCCAGCAGCGGATCATCTAGCGAATACAATGAGCAGTTCTTC.

As to this clone: One end of the junction varies from germline; a read error may be responsible. This chain connects TRBV7-7 to TRBJ2-3; no reliable D call. Germline V gives CDR1 SSHAT, CDR2 FNYEAQ (reference sequence). The CDR3 runs 12 residues. CDR3 amino acids: CASSPNTDTQYF. As DNA, the CDR3 is TGTGCTAGCAGCCCTAACACAGATACGCAGTATTTT.

This CDR3 is CASSEFGGDEQYF. CDR3 nucleotides: TGTGCCAGCAGTGAATTCGGCGGCGACGAGCAGTACTTC. This rearrangement joins TRBV6-4 to TRBJ2-7; D remains unclear. This CDR3 has 13 residues. Germline V gene data show CDR1 as MRHNA and CDR2 as SNTAGT. V shed 3 bases and J shed 5 bases, with 11 bases lying between them.

The rearrangement joins TRBV14 to TRBJ2-2; D not certain. Deletions cut 4 bases from V and 9 bases from J, with 15 bases between. This CDR3 is 14 amino acids long. CDR1 and CDR2 (germline): SGHDN, FVKESK. The CDR3 is CASSPLSRARELFF. The CDR3 nucleotides are TGTGCCAGCAGCCCCCTAAGTCGCGCCAGGGAGCTGTTTTTT.

The chain joins TRBV19 to TRBJ2-7; 10 bases align to TRBD1. The V gene end was trimmed by 2 bases and the J gene end by 5 bases; junction bases not matched to a gene: 15. Looked up from germline, CDR1 is LNHDA and CDR2 is SQIVND (reference sequence). This CDR3 spans 18 amino acids. The CDR3 sequence: CASSIFGMGTGESHEQYF. CDR3 in DNA: TGTGCCAGTAGTATATTTGGCATGGGGACAGGGGAGTCCCACGAGCAGTACTTC.

The CDR3 spells CASSVDGGRPWTDTQYF. The CDR3 DNA follows: TGTGCCAGCAGCGTAGATGGCGGGAGACCCTGGACAGATACGCAGTATTTT. The V gene is TRBV9, the J gene TRBJ2-3, with 7 bases matching TRBD2. CDR3 size: 17 residues. In germline, CDR1 is SGDLS, CDR2 YYNGEE. Unmatched junction bases numbered 10, after V lost 0 bases and J lost 3 bases.

In DNA, the CDR3 is TGTGCCAGTAGCTCCTCCGGGACAGGGTTCGCCGAGCAGTACTTC. It yields the protein CASSSSGTGFAEQYF. The chain links TRBV19 to TRBJ2-7; 9 positions agree with TRBD1. Per germline, CDR1 LNHDA and CDR2 SQIVND (reference sequence). The CDR3 runs 15 residues. The trim removed 6 bases at V and 6 bases at J, leaving 12 bases unmatched.

The count of this clone is one. The V gene is TRBV5-4, the J gene TRBJ1-6; D might be TRBD1 (5 bases). The CDR3 runs to 14 residues. V was trimmed by 2 bases and J by 6 bases, leaving 9 bases between them. CDR1 and CDR2 from the germline V gene are SGHNT and YYREEE (reference sequence). The CDR3 bases are TGTGCCAGCAGCTTCTTCGGGGGTAATTCACCCCTCCACTTT. Protein product: CASSFFGGNSPLHF. The full variable domain, its missing parts supplied by reference TRBV5-4 and TRBJ1-6, is ETGVTQSPTHLIKTRGQQVTLRCSSQSGHNTVSWYQQALGQGPQFIFQYYREEENGRGNFPPRFSGLQFPNYSSELNVNALELDDSALYLCASSFFGGNSPLHFGNGTRLTVT.

The rearrangement joins TRBV5-1 to TRBJ1-6; D gene unclear. From germline, CDR1 is SGHRS and CDR2 YFSETQ. The CDR3 covers 14 residues. V lost 0 bases to trimming and J lost 8 bases, with 9 bases between them. CDR3 coding DNA: TGCGCCAGCAGCTTGGCTGGGCTGGATTCACCCCTCCACTTT. Translation: CASSLAGLDSPLHF.

This chain connects TRBV5-6 to TRBJ2-3, with 12 nucleotides matching TRBD1. With 5 bases clipped from V and 6 bases from J, the junction kept 7 bases outside the gene matches. The CDR3 spans 15 residues. The V gene's germline CDR1 is SGHDT and CDR2 YYEEEE. The CDR3 loop is CASSLLGTGGDTQYF. The DNA of the CDR3 is TGTGCCAGCAGTCTGCTGGGGACAGGGGGCGATACGCAGTATTTT.

This clone was counted a few times. This rearrangement joins TRBV9 to TRBJ2-7, with 10 bases identical to TRBD2. Germline V gives CDR1 SGDLS, CDR2 YYNGEE. This CDR3 has 16 amino acids. With 0 bases clipped from V and 0 bases from J, the junction kept 3 bases outside the gene matches. CDR3 in amino acids: CASSVAPSGSSYEQYF. Here the CDR3 DNA reads TGTGCCAGCAGCGTAGCCCCTAGCGGGAGCTCCTACGAGCAGTACTTC.

The chain combines TRBV5-1 with TRBJ2-6, with D tentatively TRBD1 (5 bases). V was shortened by 0 bases and J by 0 bases, with 13 bases between the two germline ends. This CDR3 comprises 18 residues. The germline gives CDR1 SGHRS, CDR2 YFSETQ. The CDR3 protein is CASSLEPQGFSGANVLTF. CDR3 bases: TGCGCCAGCAGCTTGGAACCCCAGGGTTTCTCTGGGGCCAACGTCCTGACTTTC.

In this sample, this clone turned up a few times. This sequence joins TRBV5-1 and TRBJ2-5; 7 bases are shared with TRBD1. The V segment lost 2 bases and the J segment 0 bases; nucleotides outside the gene matches: 7. This CDR3 contains 16 residues. CDR1 is SGHRS, CDR2 YFSETQ, per germline. CDR3 in amino acids: CASSFPTGEYQETQYF. The DNA for the CDR3 is TGCGCCAGCAGCTTCCCAACAGGGGAGTACCAAGAGACCCAGTACTTC. Filled out from reference TRBV5-1 and TRBJ2-5, the complete variable domain reads KAGVTQTPRYLIKTRGQQVTLSCSPISGHRSVSWYQQTPGQGLQFLFEYFSETQRNKGNFPGRFSGRQFSNSRSEMNVSTLELGDSALYLCASSFPTGEYQETQYFGPGTRLLVL.